The 13 T cell receptor beta chains below were found in one sample sequenced in a study of shared clonotypes between healthy human individuals. The assay was immunoSEQ multiplex PCR, and TCRdb's table has in-frame clones only and misses some. The sample lists approximately 2.3 million clones; more than 85% were seen once. The sequenced material came from naive CD4+ T cells from PBMCs. Subset of the sample: CD45RA+ positively selected. These receptors all stem from a man between 18 and 35 years old in good health. Some clones in this sample may be carry-over from other donors' samples.

This clone was seen just once. The chain recombines TRBV30 with TRBJ2-5; 9 bases line up with TRBD2. The V and J ends lost 3 bases and 9 bases, in that order; junction bases with no gene match: 8. Germline V gene lookup returns CDR1 GTSNPN and CDR2 SVGIG (reference sequence). CDR3 length equals 13 residues. The CDR3 DNA reads TGTGCCTGGAGCACCCTAGCGGGAACAGCCCAGTACTTC. It translates to CAWSTLAGTAQYF.

The V gene is TRBV5-1, the J gene TRBJ2-7; no definite D call. Trimming removed 0 bases at V and 2 bases at J, with 15 bases between. Germline-derived CDR1 and CDR2 are SGHRS and YFSETQ. The CDR3 covers 16 residues. CDR3 nucleotide sequence: TGCGCCAGCAGCTTGGCTCCCGAGACTGCGACCTACGAGCAGTACTTC. Its translation: CASSLAPETATYEQYF.

This sequence joins TRBV29-1 and TRBJ2-1; 12 bases agree with TRBD2. The germline gives CDR1 SQVTM, CDR2 ANQGSEA. J gave up 3 bases and V 7 bases, and 4 bases lay outside the gene matches. This CDR3 contains 14 residues. CDR3 region: CSGRTSGVYNEQFF. The CDR3 bases are TGCAGCGGACGGACTAGCGGGGTCTACAATGAGCAGTTCTTC.

In DNA, the CDR3 is TGTGCCAGCAGTGAATTCCCGGGGACTTCCCGGCACAATGAGCAGTTCTTC. Translated: CASSEFPGTSRHNEQFF. The chain combines TRBV25-1 with TRBJ2-1, with a tentative D call TRBD2 (6 bases). The V end was cut by 1 base, the J end by 5 bases, with 18 bases between. CDR1 and CDR2 (germline): MGHDK, SYGVNS. The CDR3 has 17 amino acids.

This chain connects TRBV4-3 to TRBJ2-2, with D perhaps TRBD1 (6 bases). V gave up 3 bases and J gave up 4 bases, with 9 bases separating them. Germline lookup yields CDR1 LGHNA and CDR2 YSLEER. CDR3 length: 14 amino acids. The CDR3 here is CASSHRGFTGELFF. The CDR3 bases are TGCGCCAGCAGCCATAGGGGGTTCACCGGGGAGCTGTTTTTT.

The genes are TRBV28 and TRBJ1-4, with 9 nucleotides matching TRBD1. The V segment lost 5 bases and the J segment 7 bases; nucleotides outside the gene matches: 8. Looked up from germline, CDR1 is MDHEN and CDR2 is SYDVKM. The CDR3 totals 15 residues. The CDR3 DNA reads TGTGCCAGCAGTCATACAGGGGGCGCGAGTGAAAAACTGTTTTTT. This sequence encodes CASSHTGGASEKLFF.

This clone was recorded a few times. The rearrangement joins TRBV29-1 to TRBJ1-1; D ambiguous. This CDR3 spans 12 amino acids. Germline lookup yields CDR1 SQVTM and CDR2 ANQGSEA. Trimming removed 4 bases from V and 4 bases from J, with 10 bases in between. CDR3 region: CSVVPGITEAFF. As DNA, the CDR3 is TGCAGCGTTGTTCCGGGGATCACTGAAGCTTTCTTT. Drawing the rest from reference TRBV29-1 and TRBJ1-1, the complete variable domain is SAVISQKPSRDICQRGTSLTIQCQVDSQVTMMFWYRQQPGQSLTLIATANQGSEATYESGFVIDKFPISRPNLTFSTLTVSNMSPEDSSIYLCSVVPGITEAFFGQGTRLTVV.

The CDR3 bases are TGTGCCAGCAGCGTAGGACCATCCAGGACGTACCAAGAGACCCAGTACTTC. It codes for CASSVGPSRTYQETQYF. J is TRBJ2-5 and V is TRBV9; no definite D call. V gave up 0 bases and J gave up 0 bases, with 15 bases separating them. From germline, CDR1 is SGDLS and CDR2 YYNGEE. The CDR3 is made up of 17 amino acids. The whole variable domain, filled in from reference TRBV9 and TRBJ2-5, reads DSGVTQTPKHLITATGQRVTLRCSPRSGDLSVYWYQQSLDQGLQFLIQYYNGEERAKGNILERFSAQQFPDLHSELNLSSLELGDSALYFCASSVGPSRTYQETQYFGPGTRLLVL.

The chain couples TRBV28 to TRBJ2-2; TRBD1 is a possible D gene (5 bases). Germline V lookup: CDR1 MDHEN, CDR2 SYDVKM. The CDR3 contains 14 residues. Trimming cost V 3 bases and J 1 base, with 6 bases left between them. The DNA of the CDR3 is TGTGCCAGCAGTTTCCAGGGGAACACCGGGGAGCTGTTTTTT. As protein: CASSFQGNTGELFF.

The chain is built from TRBV30 and TRBJ2-6; a weak D match, TRBD1 (5 bases). V was shortened by 4 bases and J by 0 bases, with 10 bases between the two germline ends. The V gene's germline CDR1 is GTSNPN and CDR2 SVGIG (reference sequence). CDR3 size: 15 residues. The CDR3 loop is CAWNLDSSGANVLTF. The CDR3 region has the DNA TGTGCCTGGAACCTTGACAGCTCTGGGGCCAACGTCCTGACTTTC. The complete variable domain, with remaining parts taken from reference TRBV30 and TRBJ2-6, reads SQTIHQWPATLVQPVGSPLSLECTVEGTSNPNLYWYRQAAGRGLQLLFYSVGIGQISSEVPQNLSASRPQDRQFILSSKKLLLSDSGFYLCAWNLDSSGANVLTFGAGSRLTVL.

The J gene is TRBJ1-5, the V gene TRBV20-1; the D gene is possibly TRBD1 (5 bases). Germline V CDR1 and CDR2: DFQATT, SNEGSKA (reference sequence). V shed 6 bases and J shed 5 bases, with 8 bases lying between them. The CDR3 is 11 residues long. CDR3 amino acids: CSAEGDQPQHF. The CDR3 DNA reads as TGCAGTGCGGAAGGGGATCAGCCCCAGCATTTT.

The V gene is TRBV9, the J gene TRBJ1-3; D remains unclear. The CDR3 loop spans 13 amino acids. V was cut by 0 bases and J by 4 bases, with 5 bases left in between. Germline V gives CDR1 SGDLS, CDR2 YYNGEE. CDR3 nucleotide sequence: TGTGCCAGCAGCGTAGAGCAGGGAAACACCATATATTTT. Translation: CASSVEQGNTIYF.

The chain is built from TRBV28 and TRBJ2-3, with 8 bases that match TRBD1. The ends lost 3 bases at V and 2 bases at J; junction bases unmatched: 4. The CDR3 has 15 residues. The germline gives CDR1 MDHEN, CDR2 SYDVKM. This chain's CDR3 is CASSLWDRPTDTQYF. The CDR3 DNA follows: TGTGCCAGCAGTTTGTGGGACAGGCCCACAGATACGCAGTATTTT. Full variable domain (outside the CDR3, taken from reference TRBV28 and TRBJ2-3): DVKVTQSSRYLVKRTGEKVFLECVQDMDHENMFWYRQDPGLGLRLIYFSYDVKMKEKGDIPEGYSVSREKKERFSLILESASTNQTSMYLCASSLWDRPTDTQYFGPGTRLTVL.